The 15 T cell receptor beta chains given below trace back to one sample, sequenced in a study of blood T cell repertoires in COVID-19. Clones were read by immunoSEQ multiplex PCR, and TCRdb kept only the in-frame ones, dropping some. The sample consists of 150,000 or so clones, just under 85% of them appearing once. Sequencing was performed on PBMCs or T cells enriched from blood (not recorded which). The receptors were sampled from a man aged 50-59 years who had recovered from COVID-19.

A few counts support this clone. This sequence joins TRBV28 and TRBJ1-2; 7 bases align to TRBD1. J lost 6 bases, V lost 4 bases, and 5 bases had no gene match. Germline loops: CDR1 MDHEN, CDR2 SYDVKM. This CDR3 has 13 amino acids. CDR3 protein: CASSSAGGNGYTF. CDR3 DNA: TGTGCCAGCAGTTCCGCAGGGGGTAATGGCTACACCTTC.

V usage is TRBV6-5 and J usage is TRBJ2-5; TRBD1 aligns across 7 bases. J gave up 4 bases and V 10 bases, and 3 bases lay outside the gene matches. Germline values: CDR1 MNHEY, CDR2 SVGAGI. The CDR3 is made up of 11 amino acids. CDR3 protein: CATTGLETQYF. Written as DNA, the CDR3 is TGTGCCACGACAGGGTTAGAGACCCAGTACTTC.

The chain links TRBV27 to TRBJ2-1; 7 nucleotides align to TRBD2. Per germline, CDR1 MNHEY and CDR2 SMNVEV (reference sequence). The junction had 5 bases not matched to a gene; V was cut back by 3 bases and J by 6 bases. The CDR3 sequence is 14 residues long. CDR3 region: CASSLRSGRNEQFF. The CDR3, as DNA: TGTGCCAGCAGTTTGCGTAGCGGGCGCAATGAGCAGTTCTTC.

The chain is built from TRBV19 and TRBJ1-1; 11 nucleotides match TRBD1. V gave up 10 bases and J gave up 0 bases; unmatched junction bases: 10. Germline V gives CDR1 LNHDA, CDR2 SQIVND (reference sequence). The CDR3 totals 16 residues. CDR3 DNA sequence: TGTGCCACCAAACCTCGGACAGGGGGCATGAACACTGAAGCTTTCTTT. Translation gives CATKPRTGGMNTEAFF.

V and J are TRBV7-8 and TRBJ1-2, with a possible D match to TRBD1 (6 bases). The CDR3 totals 15 residues. Germline V CDR1 and CDR2: SGHVS, FQNEAQ. V was cut by 4 bases and J by 8 bases, with 20 bases left in between. The CDR3 loop is CASSSRAGDREGYTF. The CDR3 DNA reads TGTGCCAGCAGCTCTAGGGCAGGGGATAGGGAAGGCTACACCTTC.

In DNA form, the CDR3 reads TGTGCCAGTAGTATTGTTCCGGGATTTGGCAATCAGCCCCAGCATTTT. Translation: CASSIVPGFGNQPQHF. V usage is TRBV19 and J usage is TRBJ1-5; no reliable D call. The germline V gene encodes CDR1 LNHDA and CDR2 SQIVND (reference sequence). The germline V and J ends were trimmed by 3 bases and 2 bases, with 14 bases remaining between them. This CDR3 is 16 amino acids long.

This rearrangement joins TRBV12-3 or TRBV12-4 to TRBJ2-5; D is perhaps TRBD2 (6 bases). This CDR3 has 13 amino acids. V was clipped by 3 bases and J by 5 bases, with 10 bases between them. CDR3 loop: CASSFGTGETQYF. The CDR3 DNA follows: TGTGCCAGCAGTTTCGGGACTGGGGAGACCCAGTACTTC.

J is TRBJ2-3 and V is TRBV11-1, with D maybe TRBD2 (6 bases). Deletions cut 7 bases from V and 3 bases from J, with 14 bases between. Germline CDR1 is SGHAT and CDR2 is FQDESV (reference sequence). The CDR3 is 14 amino acids. The CDR3 DNA is TGTGCCAGCATCCTAACCGGGAGTACAGATACGCAGTATTTT. It translates to CASILTGSTDTQYF.

The rearrangement uses TRBV7-9 and TRBJ2-3, with 9 nucleotides matching TRBD1. The CDR3 is 15 residues long. The trim removed 3 bases at V and 5 bases at J, leaving 6 bases unmatched. CDR1 is SEHNR, CDR2 FQNEAQ, per germline (reference sequence). CDR3 region: CASSLWTGEEDTQYF. The CDR3 DNA is TGTGCCAGCAGCTTGTGGACAGGGGAGGAAGATACGCAGTATTTT. Variable domain in full (rest from reference TRBV7-9 and TRBJ2-3): DTGVSQNPRHKITKRGQNVTFRCDPISEHNRLYWYRQTLGQGPEFLTYFQNEAQLEKSRLLSDRFSAERPKGSFSTLEIQRTEQGDSAMYLCASSLWTGEEDTQYFGPGTRLTVL.

V is TRBV12-5 and J is TRBJ1-4, with a tentative D call TRBD1 (5 bases). Germline lookup yields CDR1 LGHNT and CDR2 FRNRAP. CDR3 length: 14 amino acids. V was shortened by 5 bases and J by 7 bases, with 14 bases between the two germline ends. CDR3 in DNA: TGTGCTAGTGGTACCGGGAGAGGGGCTGAAAAACTGTTTTTT. Residues: CASGTGRGAEKLFF. The full variable domain, its missing parts supplied by reference TRBV12-5 and TRBJ1-4, is DARVTQTPRHKVTEMGQEVTMRCQPILGHNTVFWYRQTMMQGLELLAYFRNRAPLDDSGMPKDRFSAEMPDATLATLKIQPSEPRDSAVYFCASGTGRGAEKLFFGSGTQLSVL.

The chain joins TRBV28 to TRBJ2-1, with a tentative D call TRBD2 (6 bases). In germline, CDR1 is MDHEN, CDR2 SYDVKM. Between the trimmed V and J ends, which lost 5 bases and 3 bases, there was a span of 11 bases. The CDR3 consists of 14 residues. CDR3 protein: CASSPSGLYNEQFF. The DNA of the CDR3 is TGTGCCAGCAGTCCCTCGGGACTCTACAATGAGCAGTTCTTC.

The chain employs TRBV29-1 and TRBJ2-3; D is perhaps TRBD1 (5 bases). The ends were cut back, 6 bases at V and 3 bases at J, with 16 bases in the middle. Per germline, CDR1 SQVTM and CDR2 ANQGSEA. This CDR3 spans 14 amino acids. The CDR3 coding sequence is TGCAGCGTCGAGTCCCAGGGTGGTACAGATACGCAGTATTTT. Translated, it gives CSVESQGGTDTQYF.

In DNA, the CDR3 is TGTGCCAGCAGCCGAGGGGGAGGCGGTGGCAATCAGCCCCAGCATTTT. Amino acid sequence: CASSRGGGGGNQPQHF. This rearrangement joins TRBV7-8 to TRBJ1-5; weak D call: TRBD1 (6 bases). Trimming left V 5 bases short and J 2 bases short, with 16 bases between. CDR1 is SGHVS, CDR2 FQNEAQ, per germline. The CDR3 is 16 residues long.

The chain employs TRBV28 and TRBJ1-2, with D uncertain. V dropped 3 bases and J dropped 4 bases, with 6 bases sitting between them. The CDR3 extends over 12 amino acids. CDR1 is MDHEN and CDR2 is SYDVKM in the germline V gene. The CDR3 DNA sequence: TGTGCCAGCAGTTTGCGGTTCTATGGCTACACCTTC. Translating gives CASSLRFYGYTF.

The J gene is TRBJ1-4, the V gene TRBV3-1 (or the pseudogene TRBV3-2), with 8 positions matching TRBD1. V was pared by 1 base and J by 8 bases, with 9 bases of the junction left unmatched. The CDR3 runs to 16 residues. CDR1 and CDR2 from the germline V gene are LGHDT and YNNKEL (reference sequence). The CDR3 bases are TGTGCCAGCAGCCAAGGGTACCAGGACAGGGACGAAAAACTGTTTTTT. It is translated as CASSQGYQDRDEKLFF.